These T cell receptor beta chains were read from a single sample in a study of blood T cells in healthy people across ages. TCRdb used MiXCR to reprocess the 5' RACE reads, holding one entry per CDR3 protein. The table lists 700,000 or so distinct CDR3 sequences, 22% of them singletons. The sample comprised blood. These receptors came from a man aged 70 or older in good health. Both conserved end residues are part of each CDR3. D genes are given only for firm matches. Part of the rows lack a size; the others show once, few, many or a class for expanded clones.

clone size,D gene,J gene,V gene,CDR3 protein,CDR3 DNA
few,-,TRBJ1-1,TRBV9,CASSVGAVNTEAFF,TGTGCCAGCAGCGTAGGGGCGGTGAACACTGAAGCTTTCTTT
-,-,TRBJ1-6,TRBV15,CATSRAGYSPLHF,TGTGCCACCAGCAGGGCGGGGTATTCACCCCTCCACTTT
-,-,TRBJ2-7,TRBV6-5,CASMADLSYEQYF,TGTGCCAGCATGGCGGACCTTTCCTACGAGCAGTACTTC
-,-,TRBJ2-3,TRBV20-1,CRARDPNADTQYF,TGCCGTGCTAGGGACCCCAATGCAGATACGCAGTATTTT
few,TRBD1,TRBJ1-2,TRBV20-1,CSARDPGGSWGYTF,TGCAGTGCTAGAGACCCAGGGGGTTCCTGGGGCTACACCTTC
-,-,TRBJ1-3,TRBV11-2,CASSPPGQNTIHF,TGTGCCAGCAGCCCCCCTGGGCAGAACACCATACATTTT
-,TRBD1,TRBJ1-4,TRBV12-3/TRBV12-4,CASSLLGTGAEKLFF,TGTGCCAGCAGTTTATTGGGGACAGGGGCTGAAAAACTGTTTTTT
few,-,TRBJ1-6,TRBV4-3,CASSQYPGGSNSPLHF,TGCGCCAGCAGCCAATATCCCGGGGGTAGTAATTCACCCCTCCACTTT
-,-,TRBJ2-5,TRBV6-1,CASSEGRIRDVQETQYF,TGTGCCAGCAGTGAAGGTCGAATCAGGGACGTACAAGAGACCCAGTACTTC
few,-,TRBJ2-5,TRBV5-6,CASSKFSAQYF,TGTGCCAGCAGCAAGTTCTCTGCCCAGTACTTC
many,TRBD1,TRBJ1-5,TRBV7-9,CASSLQGGQPQHF,TGTGCCAGCAGCCTCCAGGGGGGTCAGCCCCAGCATTTT
-,-,TRBJ1-1,TRBV20-1,CSVIATGAEAFF,TGCAGTGTCATTGCGACGGGCGCTGAAGCTTTCTTT
few,TRBD1,TRBJ1-2,TRBV11-2,CASSADGTGSYGYTF,TGTGCCAGCAGCGCGGACGGGACAGGGTCCTATGGCTACACCTTC
-,TRBD1,TRBJ2-2,TRBV5-1,CASSLPGTGGTGELFF,TGCGCCAGCAGCTTGCCCGGGACAGGGGGCACCGGGGAGCTGTTTTTT
many,-,TRBJ1-6,TRBV9,CASSVSSYNSPLHF,TGTGCCAGCAGCGTAAGTTCCTATAATTCACCCCTCCACTTT
-,-,TRBJ1-4,TRBV6-5,CASSSTERLNEKLFF,TGTGCCAGCAGTTCTACAGAGAGACTTAATGAAAAACTGTTTTTT
few,-,TRBJ1-6,TRBV28,CASLYRDSPLHF,TGTGCCAGTTTATACAGGGATTCACCCCTCCACTTT
-,-,TRBJ1-6,TRBV7-2,CASSLAGVPNSPLHF,TGTGCCAGCAGCTTAGCAGGGGTCCCTAATTCACCCCTCCACTTT
few,TRBD2,TRBJ2-3,TRBV4-1,CASSQVEGGSGYTDTQYF,TGCGCCAGCAGCCAAGTGGAGGGCGGGAGTGGGTACACAGATACGCAGTATTTT
-,-,TRBJ2-3,TRBV2,CASSEAGITDTQYF,TGTGCCAGCAGTGAGGCGGGTATCACAGATACGCAGTATTTT
few,-,TRBJ2-5,TRBV20-1,CSAHYRVEETQYF,TGCAGTGCGCACTACAGGGTAGAAGAGACCCAGTACTTC
few,-,TRBJ2-7,TRBV5-6,CASSVDTYEQYF,TGTGCCAGCAGCGTGGACACCTACGAGCAGTACTTC
-,-,TRBJ2-1,TRBV10-3,CAIKAGTYNEQFF,TGTGCCATCAAGGCTGGAACCTACAATGAGCAGTTCTTC
-,TRBD2,TRBJ2-1,TRBV29-1,CSVEMGLYGRASNEQFF,TGCAGCGTTGAAATGGGCCTTTACGGGAGGGCCTCAAATGAGCAGTTCTTC
many,-,TRBJ1-5,TRBV12-3/TRBV12-4,CASSLGLKGAQHF,TGTGCCAGCAGTTTAGGCCTCAAGGGGGCCCAGCATTTT
-,-,TRBJ1-2,TRBV6-1,CASSEWAAQDIYGYTF,TGTGCCAGCAGTGAATGGGCGGCACAGGATATCTATGGCTACACCTTC
-,TRBD1,TRBJ2-2,TRBV29-1,CSVVGGPGNTGELFF,TGCAGCGTCGTAGGGGGCCCGGGTAACACCGGGGAGCTGTTTTTT
few,TRBD2,TRBJ2-3,TRBV27,CASSLILGLAADTQYF,TGTGCCAGCAGTTTGATACTGGGACTAGCCGCAGATACGCAGTATTTT
-,TRBD2,TRBJ2-1,TRBV3-1,CASGRAGGLYNEQFF,TGTGCCAGCGGCCGAGCGGGGGGCCTCTACAATGAGCAGTTCTTC
-,-,TRBJ1-2,TRBV2,CASSVRTQVGYTF,TGTGCCAGCAGTGTACGGACCCAGGTTGGCTACACCTTC
few,-,TRBJ2-1,TRBV12-3/TRBV12-4,CASSPPVPGMEQFF,TGTGCCAGCAGTCCGCCCGTGCCCGGGATGGAGCAGTTCTTC
-,-,TRBJ2-4,TRBV5-1,CASRTGDIQYF,TGCGCCAGCAGGACTGGGGACATTCAGTACTTC
few,-,TRBJ1-6,TRBV5-1,CASSLQQRVGNSPLHF,TGCGCCAGCAGCTTGCAACAGAGAGTTGGTAATTCACCCCTCCACTTT
-,TRBD1,TRBJ1-2,TRBV9,CASSSQEYRGRYYGYTF,TGTGCCAGCAGCTCCCAAGAATACAGGGGGCGGTACTATGGCTACACCTTC
-,-,TRBJ1-1,TRBV11-2,CASSPDSVVAFF,TGTGCCAGCAGCCCTGATAGTGTGGTAGCTTTCTTT